Detailed here is one TCR beta chain. What it recognizes is unknown. The sample is drawn from a study of early T cells in non-severe SARS-CoV-2 infection. Study details: Chains were unpaired, as sequencing was done on bulk RNA from unsorted whole blood.

Researchers tagged individual cDNA molecules with unique molecular identifiers. TCRdb reprocessed the 5' RACE reads via MiXCR and lists one record per CDR3 protein. Here the sample spans roughly 63,000 distinct CDR3 sequences, 10% to 15% being singletons. Study outcomes and limitations: Private and CD4 specificities were missed by VDJdb matching, skewed to anti-spike CD8.

Trimming removed 6 bases from V and 2 bases from J; junction bases left unmatched: 8. CDR3 length: 16 residues. V usage is TRBV12-3 or TRBV12-4 and J usage is TRBJ2-3; TRBD2 matches 10 bases. Sequences were obtained from whole blood. The TCR sequence derives from an adult who was a healthcare worker with PCR-confirmed SARS-CoV-2 infection or an uninfected control (not recorded which). CDR3 sequence: CASSVVAGGATDTQYF. CDR3 bases: TGTGCCAGCAGCGTTGTAGCGGGGGGCGCCACAGATACGCAGTATTTT.